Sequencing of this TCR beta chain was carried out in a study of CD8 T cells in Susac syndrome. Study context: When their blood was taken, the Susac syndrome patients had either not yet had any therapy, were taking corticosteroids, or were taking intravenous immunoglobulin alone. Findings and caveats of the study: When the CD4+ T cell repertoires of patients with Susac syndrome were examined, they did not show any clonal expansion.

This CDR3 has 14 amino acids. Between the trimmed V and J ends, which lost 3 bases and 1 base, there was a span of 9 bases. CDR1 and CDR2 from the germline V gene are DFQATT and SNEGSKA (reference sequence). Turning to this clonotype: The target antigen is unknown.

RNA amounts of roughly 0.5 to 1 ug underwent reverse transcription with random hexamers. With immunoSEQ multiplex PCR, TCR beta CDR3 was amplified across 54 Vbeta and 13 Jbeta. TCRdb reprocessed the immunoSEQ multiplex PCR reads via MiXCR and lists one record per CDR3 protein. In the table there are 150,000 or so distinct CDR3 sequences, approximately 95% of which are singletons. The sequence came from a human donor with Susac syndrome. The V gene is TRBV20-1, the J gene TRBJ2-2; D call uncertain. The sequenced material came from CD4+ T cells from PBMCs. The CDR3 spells CSASSDRNTGELFF. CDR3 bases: TGCAGTGCTAGTTCGGATCGGAACACCGGGGAGCTGTTTTTT.